What follows are 17 T cell receptor beta chains derived from one specimen sequenced in a study of T cell changes during pregnancy in multiple sclerosis (dated by TCRdb to about 2019). Preparation of the library involved the immunoSEQ multiplex PCR assay. TCRdb obtained this table from immuneACCESS and retained in-frame rearrangements with V and J assigned. These tables miss some clones; where compared with another copy, unresolved V genes account for less than half of the shortfall, and the remainder is unexplained. Recorded for this sample are tens of thousands of clones; more than 90% of them occurred a single time. The top ten clonotypes cover 1.5% of the sample. The sample here was peripheral blood, taken in the first trimester of pregnancy. Source of these receptors: a female donor with multiple sclerosis, enrolled in a pregnancy study.

The genes are TRBV6-4 and TRBJ2-3, with 7 nucleotides matching TRBD2. Germline-derived CDR1 and CDR2 are MRHNA and SNTAGT. The trim removed 0 bases at V and 4 bases at J, leaving 10 bases unmatched. The CDR3 length is 17 residues. CDR3 loop: CASSDSIWGGVPDTQYF. The DNA for the CDR3 is TGTGCCAGCAGTGACTCGATTTGGGGAGGGGTTCCAGATACGCAGTATTTT.

The V gene is TRBV27, the J gene TRBJ2-1, with a possible D match to TRBD2 (6 bases). This CDR3 has 16 amino acids. Trimming pared 5 bases from V and 0 bases from J, leaving 14 bases between. From germline, CDR1 is MNHEY and CDR2 SMNVEV (reference sequence). CDR3 amino acids: CASSLGLGSSYNEQFF. DNA for the CDR3: TGTGCCAGCAGTCTGGGACTCGGGAGCTCCTACAATGAGCAGTTCTTC.

This chain joins TRBV19 and TRBJ2-1; tentatively, D is TRBD2 (5 bases). The CDR3 runs 15 residues. V lost 4 bases, J lost 4 bases, and 14 bases lay in between. Germline V gene lookup returns CDR1 LNHDA and CDR2 SQIVND (reference sequence). The CDR3 DNA is TGTGCCAGTAGTAGTAGGAGGAGAGTTTACAATGAGCAGTTCTTC. It translates to CASSSRRRVYNEQFF. Combining the CDR3 with reference TRBV19 and TRBJ2-1 gives the whole variable domain DGGITQSPKYLFRKEGQNVTLSCEQNLNHDAMYWYRQDPGQGLRLIYYSQIVNDFQKGDIAEGYSVSREKKESFPLTVTSAQKNPTAFYLCASSSRRRVYNEQFFGPGTRLTVL.

This chain uses TRBV27 with TRBJ2-1; D perhaps matches TRBD1 (6 bases). This CDR3 has 14 residues. With 8 bases removed from V and 4 bases from J, the gap between germline ends came to 15 bases. Germline assignment: CDR1 MNHEY and CDR2 SMNVEV (reference sequence). DNA for the CDR3: TGTGCCAGCGGATTTCAGGGGATATACAATGAGCAGTTCTTC. Amino acids: CASGFQGIYNEQFF.

CDR3: CASSFATGSEAFF. CDR3 coding DNA: TGTGCCAGCAGTTTCGCTACAGGTTCTGAAGCTTTCTTT. The chain employs TRBV6-6 and TRBJ1-1, with D tentatively TRBD1 (5 bases). V was cut by 4 bases and J by 6 bases, with 12 bases left in between. Germline CDR1 is MNHNY and CDR2 is SVGAGI (reference sequence). This CDR3 contains 13 residues.

The genes are TRBV5-1 and TRBJ2-3; D not resolved. CDR3 length: 14 residues. The V gene's germline CDR1 is SGHRS and CDR2 YFSETQ. V shed 0 bases and J shed 0 bases, with 5 bases lying between them. CDR3 region: CASSLGSSTDTQYF. Written as DNA, the CDR3 is TGCGCCAGCAGCTTGGGTTCTAGCACAGATACGCAGTATTTT.

Written as DNA, the CDR3 is TGTGCCAGCAGCCCCTCTGCCGGTCAAGAGACCCAGTACTTC. It codes for CASSPSAGQETQYF. The rearrangement links TRBV7-9 to TRBJ2-5; D uncertain. Germline CDR1 reads SEHNR; CDR2 reads FQNEAQ (reference sequence). The CDR3 has 14 residues. Trimming stripped 5 bases from V and 2 bases from J, with 12 bases between.

The J gene is TRBJ2-7, the V gene TRBV10-1, with 8 nucleotides matching TRBD1. CDR3 length equals 15 residues. The ends lost 6 bases at V and 7 bases at J; junction bases unmatched: 14. From germline, CDR1 is WNHNN and CDR2 SYGVQD (reference sequence). Here the CDR3 DNA reads TGCGCCAGCAGCATGGCGGGACAGGCTTTGTGGGAGCAGTACTTC. Translated: CASSMAGQALWEQYF.

This rearrangement joins TRBV28 to TRBJ2-7, with 7 bases identical to TRBD2. This CDR3 has 15 amino acids. Germline loops: CDR1 MDHEN, CDR2 SYDVKM. With 6 bases clipped from V and 6 bases from J, the junction kept 14 bases outside the gene matches. In nucleotides, the CDR3 is TGTGCCAGCAGCGTTTTGGTGGCGGGAGTGGCCGAGCAGTACTTC. Protein: CASSVLVAGVAEQYF.

The chain employs TRBV5-8 and TRBJ2-2; D perhaps matches TRBD2 (5 bases). The CDR3 is 15 amino acids. Deletions cut 4 bases from V and 2 bases from J, with 12 bases between. CDR1 and CDR2 from the germline V gene are SGHTS and YDEGEE. CDR3 in DNA: TGTGCCAGCAGCGTCCGCGCGGGTAACACCGGGGAGCTGTTTTTT. This translates into CASSVRAGNTGELFF.

The rearrangement links TRBV5-5 to TRBJ2-5, with D perhaps matching TRBD1 (6 bases). The CDR3 length is 15 residues. V lost 4 bases and J lost 6, with 19 bases in between. Germline CDR1 reads SGHKS; CDR2 reads YYEKEE (reference sequence). This CDR3 reads CASSPHRDTGKTQYF. Here the CDR3 DNA reads TGTGCCAGCAGCCCTCACCGGGACACTGGGAAGACCCAGTACTTC.

The CDR3: CASSQGFGEYEQYF. Here the CDR3 DNA reads TGCGCCAGCAGCCAAGGATTCGGTGAATACGAGCAGTACTTC. The chain joins TRBV4-3 to TRBJ2-7; no reliable D call. CDR3 length: 14 residues. The V gene's germline CDR1 is LGHNA and CDR2 YSLEER. Trimming took off 1 base at V and 4 bases at J, with 11 bases between the two ends.

The rearrangement joins TRBV30 to TRBJ2-5; 9 bases line up with TRBD1. With 0 bases clipped from V and 4 bases from J, the junction kept 3 bases outside the gene matches. This CDR3 is built from 14 residues. CDR1 and CDR2 (germline): GTSNPN, SVGIG (reference sequence). The CDR3: CAWSVGTGLETQYF. Here the CDR3 DNA reads TGTGCCTGGAGTGTGGGGACAGGGTTAGAGACCCAGTACTTC.

This rearrangement joins TRBV5-4 to TRBJ2-7; D is unresolved. Germline V gene data show CDR1 as SGHNT and CDR2 as YYREEE (reference sequence). The CDR3 runs 11 residues. The V gene lost 3 bases and the J gene lost 2 bases, with 3 bases spanning the gap. The CDR3 coding sequence is TGTGCCAGCAGCTCAACCTACGAGCAGTACTTC. Translation gives CASSSTYEQYF. Full variable domain (missing parts from reference TRBV5-4 and TRBJ2-7): ETGVTQSPTHLIKTRGQQVTLRCSSQSGHNTVSWYQQALGQGPQFIFQYYREEENGRGNFPPRFSGLQFPNYSSELNVNALELDDSALYLCASSSTYEQYFGPGTRLTVT.

The rearrangement uses TRBV25-1 and TRBJ1-4; 8 nucleotides align to TRBD1. The germline CDR1 and CDR2 sequences are MGHDK and SYGVNS. This CDR3 is built from 15 residues. The junction had 6 bases not matched to a gene; V was cut back by 9 bases and J by 0 bases. The CDR3 DNA reads as TGTGCCAGTAACAGGGGGGATGCAACTAATGAAAAACTGTTTTTT. It translates to CASNRGDATNEKLFF.

V is TRBV2 and J is TRBJ2-1; D may be TRBD1 (5 bases). Trimming pared 8 bases from V and 4 bases from J, leaving 9 bases between. This CDR3 spans 12 amino acids. Per germline, CDR1 SNHLY and CDR2 FYNNEI. CDR3 nucleotides: TGTGCCAGCGCCCCAGGGTACAATGAGCAGTTCTTC. The encoded protein is CASAPGYNEQFF.

The J gene is TRBJ1-1, the V gene TRBV7-9, with 9 bases that match TRBD1. The V gene's germline CDR1 is SEHNR and CDR2 FQNEAQ (reference sequence). This CDR3 comprises 15 residues. V was pared by 11 bases and J by 2 bases, with 12 bases of the junction left unmatched. The CDR3, as DNA: TGTGCCCTCCGGGACAGGGCATCGGAAAACACTGAAGCTTTCTTT. As protein: CALRDRASENTEAFF.